A single sample is the source of the 14 T cell receptor beta chains below, sequenced in a study of blood T cell repertoires in COVID-19. Clones were sequenced by immunoSEQ multiplex PCR, and TCRdb holds only the in-frame ones, with some missing. Of around 150,000 clones listed, about 85% are singletons. Material for sequencing was peripheral blood. The receptors stem from a human donor with acute or convalescent COVID-19. The donor label of this sample is uncertain.

CDR3 protein: CASSPSGLANEQFF. The CDR3, as DNA: TGTGCCAGCTCACCCTCCGGACTAGCAAATGAGCAGTTCTTC. The gene calls are TRBV18 and TRBJ2-1; 8 bases fit TRBD2. J lost 7 bases, V lost 3 bases, and 5 bases had no gene match. Germline assignment: CDR1 KGHSH and CDR2 LQKENI. The CDR3 has 14 amino acids. Full variable domain (remainder filled in from reference TRBV18 and TRBJ2-1): NAGVMQNPRHLVRRRGQEARLRCSPMKGHSHVYWYRQLPEEGLKFMVYLQKENIIDESGMPKERFSAEFPKEGPSILRIQQVVRGDSAAYFCASSPSGLANEQFFGPGTRLTVL.

The CDR3 DNA sequence: TGTGCCAGCAGTAAAACAGGGGGCAATGGCTACACCTTC. Translation: CASSKTGGNGYTF. The rearrangement links TRBV6-4 to TRBJ1-2; TRBD1 agrees at 9 bases. Germline trimming cut 5 bases from V and 6 bases from J; bases unmatched to any gene: 4. Germline CDR1 is MRHNA and CDR2 is SNTAGT. The CDR3 contains 13 residues.

The chain links TRBV15 to TRBJ2-2, with 10 bases identical to TRBD1. Germline-derived CDR1 and CDR2 are LNHNV and YYDKDF (reference sequence). The CDR3 sequence is 17 residues long. With V trimmed by 3 bases and J by 3 bases, 7 bases remained unmatched. This CDR3 is CATSSYWTGGYTGELFF. The CDR3 bases are TGTGCCACCAGCAGTTATTGGACAGGGGGGTACACCGGGGAGCTGTTTTTT.

The V and J genes are TRBV2 and TRBJ2-3; D may be TRBD2 (6 bases). CDR3 length: 16 amino acids. V was trimmed by 10 bases and J by 4 bases, leaving 24 bases between them. Germline V CDR1 and CDR2: SNHLY, FYNNEI. The CDR3 nucleotides read TGTGCCATCCCGACCGGAGCCGGGGGATTGGCAGATACGCAGTATTTT. It specifies CAIPTGAGGLADTQYF.

The chain joins TRBV6-5 to TRBJ2-3; 10 positions agree with TRBD2. This CDR3 spans 15 amino acids. J gave up 3 bases and V 0 bases, and 0 bases lay outside the gene matches. The germline V gene encodes CDR1 MNHEY and CDR2 SVGAGI. The CDR3 is CASSYSSGGTDTQYF. In DNA, the CDR3 is TGTGCCAGCAGTTACTCTAGCGGGGGGACAGATACGCAGTATTTT.

The V gene is TRBV19, the J gene TRBJ1-1; possibly TRBD1 for D (6 bases). The CDR3 extends over 13 amino acids. CDR1 LNHDA and CDR2 SQIVND come from the germline V gene (reference sequence). Trimming took off 4 bases at V and 5 bases at J, with 11 bases between the two ends. For the CDR3, the DNA is TGTGCCAGTAGTACAGGGGCAGGGACTGAAGCTTTCTTT. It specifies CASSTGAGTEAFF.

V and J are TRBV19 and TRBJ1-5, with D possibly being TRBD1 (5 bases). V was clipped by 3 bases and J by 0 bases, with 12 bases between them. Germline CDR1 LNHDA, CDR2 SQIVND (reference sequence). This CDR3 contains 16 residues. CDR3 sequence (DNA): TGTGCCAGTAGTATTAATACAGGCACTAGCAATCAGCCCCAGCATTTT. Translating it yields CASSINTGTSNQPQHF.

V and J are TRBV19 and TRBJ1-5; 9 positions agree with TRBD1. This CDR3 is 16 amino acids long. The germline V gene has CDR1 LNHDA and CDR2 SQIVND (reference sequence). Trimming at V came to 7 bases and at J to 12 bases, leaving 19 bases not matched to a gene. The CDR3 here is CASTPFPGQGFERQHF. The CDR3 nucleotides read TGTGCCAGTACCCCTTTCCCGGGACAGGGATTTGAGCGCCAGCATTTT.

The chain combines TRBV2 with TRBJ2-5; D possibly corresponds to TRBD2 (6 bases). CDR3 length: 13 amino acids. CDR1 SNHLY and CDR2 FYNNEI come from the germline V gene. CDR3 amino acids: CATAGSTEETQYF. CDR3 nucleotides: TGTGCTACGGCGGGATCGACCGAAGAGACCCAGTACTTC. Looking up the rest from reference TRBV2 and TRBJ2-5 gives the full variable domain: EPEVTQTPSHQVTQMGQEVILRCVPISNHLYFYWYRQILGQKVEFLVSFYNNEISEKSEIFDDQFSVERPDGSNFTLKIRSTKLEDSAMYFCATAGSTEETQYFGPGTRLLVL.

This clone was seen more than once but under ten times. The chain links TRBV7-8 to TRBJ1-2; a possible D gene is TRBD1 (6 bases). V was shortened by 5 bases and J by 5 bases, with 9 bases between the two germline ends. Germline CDR1 reads SGHVS; CDR2 reads FQNEAQ. The CDR3 is 12 residues long. Here the CDR3 reads CASSPGTYGYTF. CDR3 sequence (DNA): TGTGCCAGCAGCCCGGGGACATATGGCTACACCTTC.

The rearrangement links TRBV19 to TRBJ2-1; possible D gene TRBD2, 5 bases. The CDR3 is 14 amino acids. The germline V and J ends were trimmed by 7 bases and 3 bases, with 13 bases remaining between them. Per the germline V gene, CDR1 is LNHDA and CDR2 is SQIVND (reference sequence). In DNA, the CDR3 is TGTGCCAGTAAAGCCCTGGACTTCTACAATGAGCAGTTCTTC. It is translated as CASKALDFYNEQFF.

This CDR3 is CASSPRTGGATNEKLFF. The DNA for the CDR3 is TGCGCCAGCAGCCCCAGGACAGGGGGAGCAACTAATGAAAAACTGTTTTTT. J is TRBJ1-4 and V is TRBV5-1; 10 nucleotides align to TRBD1. CDR1 and CDR2 (germline): SGHRS, YFSETQ. This CDR3 region has 17 residues. With V trimmed by 4 bases and J by 0 bases, 6 bases remained unmatched.

The chain is built from TRBV28 and TRBJ1-1; D gene ambiguous. This CDR3 is built from 13 residues. Trimming removed 8 bases from V and 0 bases from J, with 10 bases in between. Germline V CDR1 and CDR2: MDHEN, SYDVKM. The CDR3 DNA reads TGTGCCAGCGGCGGGAGGGTGAACACTGAAGCTTTCTTT. This sequence encodes CASGGRVNTEAFF.

The CDR3 nucleotides are TGTGCCAGCCGAGGACAGGGGAACACCGGGGAGCTGTTTTTT. Its protein is CASRGQGNTGELFF. The genes are TRBV6-6 and TRBJ2-2, with 8 bases lining up with TRBD1. The CDR3 extends over 14 amino acids. Looked up from germline, CDR1 is MNHNY and CDR2 is SVGAGI (reference sequence). The V and J ends lost 8 bases and 1 base, in that order; junction bases with no gene match: 3.